These T cell receptor beta chains were read from a single sample in a study of blood T cell repertoires in COVID-19. TCRdb keeps only in-frame clones here, not all; method: immunoSEQ multiplex PCR. The sample has some 530,000 clones; about nine tenths are singletons. The specimen sequenced was PBMCs or T cells enriched from blood (not recorded which). All receptors come from a woman aged 55-75 years who had recovered from COVID-19. The CDR3 runs from the conserved cysteine through the conserved F or W.

>TRBV4-1|TRBJ1-3|13
CASKFAGGNTIYF
>TRBV7-9|TRBJ2-7|16
CASSLARSGYPYEQYF
>TRBV5-1|TRBJ1-1|15
CASSSRTGWNTEAFF
>TRBV6-5|TRBJ2-1|13
CASNGSPYNEQFF
>TRBV7-2|TRBJ2-7|15
CASSYTPGGFYEQYF
>TRBV2|TRBJ2-1|15
CASRGTGAAYNEQFF
>TRBV3-1/TRBV3-2|TRBJ1-2|15
CASSPGTGQGIGYTF
>TRBV30|TRBJ1-5|14
CAWSAAGANQPQHF
>TRBV24-1|TRBJ1-1|13
CATRNTGYTEAFF
>TRBV9|TRBJ1-1|13
CASNQGGNTEAFF
>TRBV15|TRBJ1-4|15
CATQGGQDPNEKLFF
>TRBV5-4|TRBJ2-3|16
CASSLGASGGVDTQYF
>TRBV11-3|TRBJ2-4|20
CASSLGEGLWGSKAKNIQYF
>TRBV5-1|TRBJ2-5|14
CASSHQEGRETQYF
>TRBV11-3|TRBJ2-1|14
CASSLTGTDNEQFF
>TRBV4-1|TRBJ2-3|12
CASSQDLATKYF
>TRBV2|TRBJ1-2|13
CASRIQGAGGYTF
>TRBV6-5|TRBJ1-4|15
CASSYSGRGNEKLFF
>TRBV11-2|TRBJ2-5|16
CASSFWTGGDEETQYF
>TRBV2|TRBJ1-1|13
CAVLEVRSTEAFF
>TRBV4-1|TRBJ1-2|13
CASSQDSNYGYTF
>TRBV7-8|TRBJ1-6|20
CASSLGGQRGVDSYNSPLHF
>TRBV2|TRBJ1-1|16
CASSYGNRGTITEAFF
>TRBV27|TRBJ2-7|14
CASSLVGGRDEQYF
>TRBV18|TRBJ2-5|14
CASSLRDRGETQYF
>TRBV6-5|TRBJ1-5|14
CASSLGTGGQPQHF
>TRBV5-1|TRBJ2-3|15
CASSLDRGHTDTQYF
>TRBV2|TRBJ1-2|14
CASRGGQQHYGYTF
>TRBV2|TRBJ2-7|14
CASSAQGAKYEQYF
>TRBV2|TRBJ2-2|15
CASSGTSGGTGELFF
>TRBV14|TRBJ1-2|12
CASSQESGGYTF
>TRBV20-1|TRBJ1-4|11
CSAWDRVGLFF
>TRBV13|TRBJ2-1|14
CASSAVRGLNEQFF
>TRBV19|TRBJ2-5|17
CASSIDLSGTPQETQYF
>TRBV7-2|TRBJ1-1|12
CASSLPGTEAFF
>TRBV19|TRBJ1-3|15
CASSDRGNSGNTIYF
>TRBV24-1|TRBJ2-4|13
CATSDTLKNIQYF
>TRBV9|TRBJ2-3|15
CASSVDRGGKDTQYF
>TRBV25-1|TRBJ1-3|15
CASSEYNRGGNTIYF
>TRBV6-1|TRBJ1-6|15
CASSEVGIGASPLHF
>TRBV10-3|TRBJ1-2|14
CAISAGQGEYSYTF